Listed here is a single TCR beta chain. The germline gives CDR1 ENHRY, CDR2 SYGVKD. Germline trimming cut 6 bases from V and 9 bases from J; bases unmatched to any gene: 15. CDR3 size: 15 residues. The authors' processing: By means of reference gene primer amplification, nucleated cell counts were estimated. Profiled with immunoSEQ multiplex PCR; TCRdb holds only in-frame clones, not every one. V and J calls and clone size follow that table, whereas D and trimming were derived from the DNA. The table has hundreds of thousands of clones, approximately 88% seen once. These data are taken from a study of blood T cell repertoires in COVID-19. Background on the study: Sites in the United States, Italy and Spain provided acute and convalescent COVID-19 samples. The cDNA or gDNA used as material had been derived from T cells, B-cell-depleted T cells, or PBMCs.

In Seattle, patients joined the study during active infection and were tracked longitudinally. Sequenced: peripheral blood. The TCR originated in a woman aged 45-60 years with COVID-19, enrolled during active disease. V usage is TRBV10-3 and J usage is TRBJ1-2, with 8 nucleotides matching TRBD1. As DNA, the CDR3 is TGTGCCATCAGCCTCACCGGCCGGGACAGGACTAGCTACACCTTC. Protein product: CAISLTGRDRTSYTF.